This entry lists 11 T cell receptor beta chains sequenced from one sample in a study of kidney transplant recipient with SARS-CoV-2 infection. In TCRdb, the reads were re-called with MiXCR into one record per CDR3 protein. The sample lists approximately 240,000 distinct CDR3 sequences, under 30% seen once, with less than 8.5% in the top ten. The sample consisted of a blood sample, taken at baseline and between days 110 and 120 from a kidney transplant recipient. These receptors were obtained from a male patient between 25 and 39 years old who had COVID-19 and was a kidney transplant recipient. Some T cells could come from the graft donor.

Details on this clonotype: One base away lies a much larger clone, so this may be a sequencing read error. The V call is TRBV12-5, the J call TRBJ2-1; TRBD1 matches at 11 bases. The CDR3 is made up of 17 amino acids. Germline V CDR1 and CDR2: LGHNT, FRNRAP. Here the CDR3 reads CASGLVPGTGGNNERFF. In DNA, the CDR3 is TGTGCTAGTGGTTTGGTCCCCGGGACAGGGGGTAACAATGAGCGGTTCTTC.

This clonotype was counted once. This likely stems from a read error, as it lies one base from a far larger clone. The genes are TRBV6-5 and TRBJ1-5, with TRBD1 matching over 8 bases. This CDR3 is built from 14 residues. Germline CDR1 reads MNHEY; CDR2 reads SVGAGI. CDR3 in amino acids: CASNYQGAYQPQHF. The CDR3, as DNA: TGTGCCAGCAATTACCAGGGGGCTTATCAGCCCCAGCATTTT.

This clonotype was picked up many times. V usage is TRBV19 and J usage is TRBJ1-6; D uncertain. This CDR3 spans 13 amino acids. In germline, CDR1 is LNHDA, CDR2 SQIVND (reference sequence). V lost 5 bases and J lost 15, with 17 bases in between. The CDR3 sequence is CASSGGPTVYLHF. CDR3 DNA: TGTGCCAGTAGTGGCGGCCCGACCGTTTACCTCCACTTT.

This clonotype has a count of ten or more. The chain recombines TRBV7-2 with TRBJ2-2, with 12 nucleotides matching TRBD2. Per the germline V gene, CDR1 is SGHTA and CDR2 is FQGNSA. The V segment lost 4 bases and the J segment 2 bases; nucleotides outside the gene matches: 5. The CDR3 spans 17 residues. The CDR3 DNA reads as TGTGCCAGCAGCTACGGAGGACTAGCGGGAAACACCGGGGAGCTGTTTTTT. This gives the protein CASSYGGLAGNTGELFF.

On this clonotype: With a much larger clone just one base away, this may be a read error. This chain connects TRBV7-9 to TRBJ2-3, with D possibly being TRBD2 (5 bases). The CDR3 has 17 residues. Per germline, CDR1 SEHNR and CDR2 FQNEAQ (reference sequence). CDR3 nucleotides: TGTACCAGCAGCTTAGCGTTGGTGAGGGAGCAGGCAGATACGCAGTATTTT. It codes for CTSSLALVREQADTQYF.

This clonotype was counted ten times or more. The V gene is TRBV11-2, the J gene TRBJ1-2; D is undetermined. Trimming removed 4 bases from V and 4 bases from J, with 22 bases in between. There are 17 residues in the CDR3. Germline loops: CDR1 SGHAT, CDR2 FQNNGV. The CDR3 DNA sequence: TGTGCCAGCAGCTCACTCACAACAAGCAGAAAGACCTATGGCTACACCTTC. Translation: CASSSLTTSRKTYGYTF.

This clonotype was detected ten times or more. The V and J genes are TRBV7-3 and TRBJ1-1; a possible D gene is TRBD1 (6 bases). The V end was cut by 5 bases, the J end by 7 bases, with 20 bases between. In germline, CDR1 is SGHTA, CDR2 FQGTGA. CDR3 length: 15 amino acids. CDR3: CASSLRGAYIGEAFF. In DNA form, the CDR3 reads TGTGCCAGCAGCCTCCGGGGGGCTTATATAGGTGAAGCTTTCTTT.

At least ten counts were recorded for this clonotype. This chain's CDR3 is CASSQDPEDEKLFF. CDR3 nucleotides: TGTGCCAGCAGTCAGGACCCCGAGGATGAAAAACTGTTTTTT. J is TRBJ1-4 and V is TRBV27; D is uncertain. The ends were cut back, 5 bases at V and 6 bases at J, with 13 bases in the middle. Germline V gene lookup returns CDR1 MNHEY and CDR2 SMNVEV (reference sequence). The CDR3 has 14 amino acids.

A remark on this clonotype: This may arise from a read error, as a much more abundant clone is one base away. This rearrangement joins TRBV6-5 to TRBJ1-1; the D is unclear. CDR3 length: 16 amino acids. CDR1 is MNHEY, CDR2 SVGAGI, per germline. The CDR3 is CASSYGIGVGNTEASF. CDR3 nucleotide sequence: TGTGCCAGCAGTTACGGTATCGGGGTTGGGAACACTGAAGCTTCCTTT.

Comments on this clonotype: A much larger clone lies one base from this, so it may be a read error. The chain is built from TRBV7-6 and TRBJ1-2; D call uncertain. CDR1 is SGHVS and CDR2 is FNYEAQ in the germline V gene. CDR3 length: 17 amino acids. The V end lost 4 bases, the J end lost 4 bases, and 22 bases lay between the germline ends. The CDR3 loop reads CASSCDAESRKTYGYTF. The CDR3 DNA reads as TGTGCCAGCAGCTGTGATGCTGAATCTCGAAAGACCTATGGCTACACCTTC.

This clonotype was recorded a few times. The rearrangement joins TRBV7-7 to TRBJ1-2; no reliable D call. V was clipped by 4 bases and J by 4 bases, with 22 bases between them. Per germline, CDR1 SSHAT and CDR2 FNYEAQ (reference sequence). The CDR3 has 17 residues. The CDR3 loop is CASSCQDKCRKTYGYTF. CDR3 DNA sequence: TGTGCCAGCAGCTGCCAGGATAAGTGCCGAAAGACCTATGGCTACACCTTC.